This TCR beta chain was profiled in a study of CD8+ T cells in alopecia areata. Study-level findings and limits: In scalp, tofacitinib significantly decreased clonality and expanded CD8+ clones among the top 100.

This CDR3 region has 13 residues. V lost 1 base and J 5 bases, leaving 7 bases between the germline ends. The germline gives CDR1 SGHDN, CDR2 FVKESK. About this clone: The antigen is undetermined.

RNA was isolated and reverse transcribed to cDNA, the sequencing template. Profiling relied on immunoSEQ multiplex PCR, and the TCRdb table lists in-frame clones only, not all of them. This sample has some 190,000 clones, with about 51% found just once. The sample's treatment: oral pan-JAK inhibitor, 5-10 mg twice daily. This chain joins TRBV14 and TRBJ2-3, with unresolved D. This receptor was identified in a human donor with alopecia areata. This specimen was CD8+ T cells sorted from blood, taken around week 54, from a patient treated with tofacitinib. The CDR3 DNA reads TGTGCCAGCAGCCAAGCACATGGAGATACGCAGTATTTT. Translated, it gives CASSQAHGDTQYF.